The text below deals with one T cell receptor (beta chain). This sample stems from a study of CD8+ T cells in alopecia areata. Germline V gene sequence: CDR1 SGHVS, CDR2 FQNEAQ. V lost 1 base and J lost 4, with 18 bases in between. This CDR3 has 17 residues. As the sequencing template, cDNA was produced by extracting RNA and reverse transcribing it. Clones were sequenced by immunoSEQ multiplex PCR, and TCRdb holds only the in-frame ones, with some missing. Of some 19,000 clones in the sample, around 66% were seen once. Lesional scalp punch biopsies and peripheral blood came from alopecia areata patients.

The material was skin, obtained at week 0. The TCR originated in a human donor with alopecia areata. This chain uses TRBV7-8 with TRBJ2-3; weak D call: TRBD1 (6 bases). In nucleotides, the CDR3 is TGTGCCAGCAGCTTAGGGCTGGGCCTGGGGGCCCCAGATACGCAGTATTTT. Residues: CASSLGLGLGAPDTQYF.